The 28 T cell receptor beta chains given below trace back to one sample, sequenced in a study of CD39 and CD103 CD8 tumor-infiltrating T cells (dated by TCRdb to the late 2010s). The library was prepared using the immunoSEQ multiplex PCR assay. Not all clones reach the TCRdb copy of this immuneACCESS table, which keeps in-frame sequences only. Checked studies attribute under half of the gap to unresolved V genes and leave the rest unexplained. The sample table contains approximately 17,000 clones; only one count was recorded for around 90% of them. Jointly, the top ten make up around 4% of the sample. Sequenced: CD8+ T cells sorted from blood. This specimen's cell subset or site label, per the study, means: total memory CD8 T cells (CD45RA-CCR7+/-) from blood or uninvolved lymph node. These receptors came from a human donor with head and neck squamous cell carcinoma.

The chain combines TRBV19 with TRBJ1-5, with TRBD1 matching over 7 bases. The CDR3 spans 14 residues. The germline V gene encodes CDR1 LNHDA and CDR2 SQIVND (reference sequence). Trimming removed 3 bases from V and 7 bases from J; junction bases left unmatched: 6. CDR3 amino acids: CASSMLGGWQPQHF. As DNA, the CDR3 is TGTGCCAGTAGTATGTTAGGGGGCTGGCAGCCCCAGCATTTT.

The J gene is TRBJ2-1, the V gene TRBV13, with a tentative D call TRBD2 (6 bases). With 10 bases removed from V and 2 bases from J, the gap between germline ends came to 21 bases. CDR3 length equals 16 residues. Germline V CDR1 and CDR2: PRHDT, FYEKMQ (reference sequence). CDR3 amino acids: CATTQAGGGTYNEQFF. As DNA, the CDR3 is TGTGCCACCACCCAAGCGGGCGGTGGTACCTACAATGAGCAGTTCTTC.

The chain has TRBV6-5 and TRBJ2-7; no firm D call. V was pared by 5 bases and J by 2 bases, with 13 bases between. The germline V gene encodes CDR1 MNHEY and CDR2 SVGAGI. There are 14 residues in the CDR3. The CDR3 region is CASSERTETYEQYF. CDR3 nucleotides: TGTGCCAGCAGTGAACGGACCGAAACCTACGAGCAGTACTTC.

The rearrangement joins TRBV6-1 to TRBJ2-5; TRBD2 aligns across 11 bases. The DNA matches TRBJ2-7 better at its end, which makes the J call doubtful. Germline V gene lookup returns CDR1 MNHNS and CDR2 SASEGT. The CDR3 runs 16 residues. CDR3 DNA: TGTGCCAGCAGTGCATCCCCTAGCGGGGGGACTTACGAGCAGTACTTC. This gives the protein CASSASPSGGTYEQYF.

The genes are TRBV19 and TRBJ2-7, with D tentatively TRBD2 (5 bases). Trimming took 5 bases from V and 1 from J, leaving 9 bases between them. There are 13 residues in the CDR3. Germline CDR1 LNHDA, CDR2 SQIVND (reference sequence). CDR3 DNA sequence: TGTGCCAGTAGTTTTCGGGAATCCTACGAGCAGTACTTC. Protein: CASSFRESYEQYF.

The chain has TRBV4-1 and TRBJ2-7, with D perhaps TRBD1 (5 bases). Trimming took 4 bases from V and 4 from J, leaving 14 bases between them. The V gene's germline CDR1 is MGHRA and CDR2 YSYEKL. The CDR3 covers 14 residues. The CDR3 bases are TGCGCCAGCAGCCTAGACAGTTCCCCTTACGAGCAGTACTTC. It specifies CASSLDSSPYEQYF.

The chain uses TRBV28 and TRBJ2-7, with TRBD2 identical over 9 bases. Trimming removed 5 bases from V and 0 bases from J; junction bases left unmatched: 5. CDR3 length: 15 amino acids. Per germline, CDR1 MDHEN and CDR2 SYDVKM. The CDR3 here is CASSSSGGLSYEQYF. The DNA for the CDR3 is TGTGCCAGCAGTAGTAGCGGGGGTCTCTCCTACGAGCAGTACTTC.

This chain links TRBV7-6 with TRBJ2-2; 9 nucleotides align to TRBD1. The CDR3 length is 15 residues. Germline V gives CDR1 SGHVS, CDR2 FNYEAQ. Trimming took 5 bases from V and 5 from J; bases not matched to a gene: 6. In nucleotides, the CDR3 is TGTGCCAGCAGCGATCGGACAGGGGTGACCGGGGAGCTGTTTTTT. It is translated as CASSDRTGVTGELFF.

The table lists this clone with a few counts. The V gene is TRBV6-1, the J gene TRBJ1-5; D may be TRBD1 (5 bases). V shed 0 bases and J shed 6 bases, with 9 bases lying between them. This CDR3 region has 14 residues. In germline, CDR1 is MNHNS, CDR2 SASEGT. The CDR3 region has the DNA TGTGCCAGCAGTGAAGCGGGGCAGCCTCAGCCCCAGCATTTT. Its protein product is CASSEAGQPQPQHF.

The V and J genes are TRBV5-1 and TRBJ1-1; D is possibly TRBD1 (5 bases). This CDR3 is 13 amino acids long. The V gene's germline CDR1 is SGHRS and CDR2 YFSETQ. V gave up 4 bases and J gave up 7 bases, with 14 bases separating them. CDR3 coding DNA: TGCGCCAGCAGCGACACAGGTTCGGGTGAAGCTTTCTTT. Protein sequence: CASSDTGSGEAFF.

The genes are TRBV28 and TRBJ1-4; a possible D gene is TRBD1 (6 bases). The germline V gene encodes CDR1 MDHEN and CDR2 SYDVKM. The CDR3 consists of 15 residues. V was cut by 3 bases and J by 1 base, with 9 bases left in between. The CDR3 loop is CASSFRGVTNEKLFF. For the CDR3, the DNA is TGTGCCAGCAGTTTCAGGGGAGTAACTAATGAAAAACTGTTTTTT.

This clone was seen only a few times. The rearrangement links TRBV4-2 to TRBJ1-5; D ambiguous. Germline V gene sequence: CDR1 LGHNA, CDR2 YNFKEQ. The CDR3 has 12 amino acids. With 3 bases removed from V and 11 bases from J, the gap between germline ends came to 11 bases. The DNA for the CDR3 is TGTGCCAGCAGCCAGTGGGGTGAAGCCCAGCATTTT. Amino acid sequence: CASSQWGEAQHF.

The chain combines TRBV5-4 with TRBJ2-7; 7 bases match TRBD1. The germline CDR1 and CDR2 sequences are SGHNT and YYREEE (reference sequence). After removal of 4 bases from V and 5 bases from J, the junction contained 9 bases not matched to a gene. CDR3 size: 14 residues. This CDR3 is CASSPGRGYNEQYF. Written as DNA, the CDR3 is TGTGCCAGCAGCCCCGGCAGGGGGTACAACGAGCAGTACTTC.

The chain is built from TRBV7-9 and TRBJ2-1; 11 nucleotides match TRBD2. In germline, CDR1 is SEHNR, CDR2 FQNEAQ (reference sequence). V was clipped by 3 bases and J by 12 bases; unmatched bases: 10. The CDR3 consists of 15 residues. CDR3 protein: CASSLSSGGPPWQFF. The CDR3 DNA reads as TGTGCCAGCAGCTTGTCTAGCGGGGGGCCCCCCTGGCAGTTCTTC. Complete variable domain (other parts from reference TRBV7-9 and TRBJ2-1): DTGVSQNPRHKITKRGQNVTFRCDPISEHNRLYWYRQTLGQGPEFLTYFQNEAQLEKSRLLSDRFSAERPKGSFSTLEIQRTEQGDSAMYLCASSLSSGGPPWQFFGPGTRLTVL.

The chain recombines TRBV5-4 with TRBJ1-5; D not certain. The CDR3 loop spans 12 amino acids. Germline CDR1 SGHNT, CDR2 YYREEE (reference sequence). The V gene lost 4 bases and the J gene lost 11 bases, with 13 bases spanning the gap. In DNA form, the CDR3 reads TGTGCCAGCAGCCAGTGGGGTGAAGCCCAGCATTTT. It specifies CASSQWGEAQHF.

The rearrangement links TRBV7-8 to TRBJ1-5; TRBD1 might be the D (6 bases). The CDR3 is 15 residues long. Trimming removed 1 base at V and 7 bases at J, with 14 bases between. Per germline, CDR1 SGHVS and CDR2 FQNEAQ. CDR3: CASSLVGAGVQPQHF. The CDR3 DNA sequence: TGTGCCAGCAGCTTAGTAGGGGCAGGGGTGCAGCCCCAGCATTTT.

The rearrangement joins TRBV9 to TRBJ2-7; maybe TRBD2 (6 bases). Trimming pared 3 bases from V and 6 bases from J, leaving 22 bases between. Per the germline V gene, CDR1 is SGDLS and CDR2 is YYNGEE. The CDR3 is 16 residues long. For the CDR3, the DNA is TGTGCCAGCAGCGCCGACCGGGACTTTGATCGCGTCGAGCAGTACTTC. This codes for CASSADRDFDRVEQYF.

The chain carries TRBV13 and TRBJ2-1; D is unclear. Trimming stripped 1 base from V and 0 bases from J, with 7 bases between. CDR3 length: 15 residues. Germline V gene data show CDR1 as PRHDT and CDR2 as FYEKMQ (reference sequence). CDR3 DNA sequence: TGTGCCAGCAGCTTAGAGCGCGGCTCCTACAATGAGCAGTTCTTC. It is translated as CASSLERGSYNEQFF.

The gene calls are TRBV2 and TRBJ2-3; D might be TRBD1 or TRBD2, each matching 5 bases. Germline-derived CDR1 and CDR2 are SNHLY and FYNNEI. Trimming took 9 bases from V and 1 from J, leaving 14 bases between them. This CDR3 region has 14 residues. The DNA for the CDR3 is TGTGCCAGGGGGACGACACTGGGCACAGATACGCAGTATTTT. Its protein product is CARGTTLGTDTQYF.

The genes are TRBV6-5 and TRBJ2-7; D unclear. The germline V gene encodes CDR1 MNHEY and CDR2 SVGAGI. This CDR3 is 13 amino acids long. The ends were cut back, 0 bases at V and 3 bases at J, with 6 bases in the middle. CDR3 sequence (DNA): TGTGCCAGCAGTTACTCGACTTACTACGAGCAGTACTTC. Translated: CASSYSTYYEQYF.

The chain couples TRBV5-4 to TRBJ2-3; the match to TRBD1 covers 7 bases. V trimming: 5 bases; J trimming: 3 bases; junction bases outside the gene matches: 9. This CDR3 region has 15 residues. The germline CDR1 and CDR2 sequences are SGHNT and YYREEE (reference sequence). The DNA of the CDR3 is TGTGCCAGCAGACCCGGACAGGACCCGACAGATACGCAGTATTTT. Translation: CASRPGQDPTDTQYF.

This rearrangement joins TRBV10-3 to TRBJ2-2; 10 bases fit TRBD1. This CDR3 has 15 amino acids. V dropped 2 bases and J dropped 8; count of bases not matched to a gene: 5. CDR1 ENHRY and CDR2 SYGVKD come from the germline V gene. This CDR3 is CAISEPDRGRGELFF. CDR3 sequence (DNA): TGTGCCATCAGTGAGCCAGACAGGGGGCGAGGGGAGCTGTTTTTT.

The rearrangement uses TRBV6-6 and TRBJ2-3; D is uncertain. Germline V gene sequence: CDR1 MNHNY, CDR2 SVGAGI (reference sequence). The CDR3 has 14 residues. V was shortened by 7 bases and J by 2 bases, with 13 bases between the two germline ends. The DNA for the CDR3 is TGTGCCAGCAATTTAGACAACCCCACAGATACGCAGTATTTT. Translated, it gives CASNLDNPTDTQYF.

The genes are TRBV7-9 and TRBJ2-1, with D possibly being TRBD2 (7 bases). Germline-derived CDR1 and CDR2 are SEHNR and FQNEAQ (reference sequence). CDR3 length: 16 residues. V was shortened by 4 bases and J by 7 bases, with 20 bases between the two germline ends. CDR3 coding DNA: TGTGCCAGCAGCTCCACGGGGGGCACGCTTAGGAATGAGCAGTTCTTC. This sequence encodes CASSSTGGTLRNEQFF.

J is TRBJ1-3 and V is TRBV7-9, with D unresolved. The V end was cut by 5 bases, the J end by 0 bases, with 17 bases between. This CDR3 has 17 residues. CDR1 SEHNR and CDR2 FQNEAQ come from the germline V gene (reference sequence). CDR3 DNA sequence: TGTGCCAGCAGCACCTCGACATCCCTCAGCTCTGGAAACACCATATATTTT. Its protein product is CASSTSTSLSSGNTIYF.

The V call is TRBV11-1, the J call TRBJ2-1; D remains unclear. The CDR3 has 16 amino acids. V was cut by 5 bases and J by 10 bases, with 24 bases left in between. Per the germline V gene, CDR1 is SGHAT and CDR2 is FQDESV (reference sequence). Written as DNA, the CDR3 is TGTGCCAGCAGCCGGCAAGGGTCCCCTCTTACAATCGAGCAGTTCTTC. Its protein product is CASSRQGSPLTIEQFF.

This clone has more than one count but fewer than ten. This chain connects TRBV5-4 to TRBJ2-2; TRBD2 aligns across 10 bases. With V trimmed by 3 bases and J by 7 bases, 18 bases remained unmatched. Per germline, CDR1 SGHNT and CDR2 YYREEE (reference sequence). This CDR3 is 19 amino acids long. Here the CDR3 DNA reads TGTGCCAGCAGCTCTAGCGGGGGCCCAGCCTCCTCCCGGGTCGGGGAGCTGTTTTTT. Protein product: CASSSSGGPASSRVGELFF.

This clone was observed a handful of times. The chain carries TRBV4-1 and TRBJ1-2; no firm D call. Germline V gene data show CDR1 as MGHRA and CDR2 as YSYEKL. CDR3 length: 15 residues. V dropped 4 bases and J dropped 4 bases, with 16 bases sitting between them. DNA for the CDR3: TGCGCCAGCAGCCCCACCCCCAAGAGCAGCTATGGCTACACCTTC. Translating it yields CASSPTPKSSYGYTF.